The 25 T cell receptor beta chains presented below share a single source sample, sequenced in a study of human T cells and chemical hapten exposure. TCRdb independently ran MiXCR on the RACE reads; one entry per CDR3 protein. The sample holds some 400,000 distinct CDR3 sequences, approximately 4.4% seen once. Time point defined: patch test 1, 2 weeks after DPC sensitization. Treatment denoted: therapeutic diphenylcyclopropenone sensitization with weekly scalp DPC. The sample was whole blood, taken in connection with sensitization to the hapten diphenylcyclopropenone (DPC). The receptors derive from a woman aged 45-60 years with alopecia areata. Some clones in this sample may be carry-over from other donors' samples.

The V call is TRBV3-1, the J call TRBJ1-1; D perhaps matches TRBD1 (5 bases). Germline assignment: CDR1 LGHDT and CDR2 YNNKEL (reference sequence). The CDR3 contains 15 residues. The V gene lost 2 bases and the J gene lost 1 base, with 11 bases spanning the gap. The CDR3 sequence is CASSQPDSANTEAFF. CDR3 bases: TGTGCCAGCAGCCAACCCGACAGTGCGAACACTGAAGCTTTCTTT.

This clonotype occurred a few times. The gene calls are TRBV6-6 and TRBJ1-5; D may be TRBD1 (6 bases). The CDR3 loop spans 13 amino acids. Looked up from germline, CDR1 is MNHNY and CDR2 is SVGAGI (reference sequence). V was pared by 4 bases and J by 5 bases, with 9 bases between. The CDR3 DNA sequence: TGTGCCAGCAGTTCACAGGGTTATCAGCCCCAGCATTTT. Its translation is CASSSQGYQPQHF.

The V gene is TRBV13, the J gene TRBJ2-7; no reliable D call. Trimming pared 4 bases from V and 6 bases from J, leaving 10 bases between. CDR1 PRHDT and CDR2 FYEKMQ come from the germline V gene (reference sequence). This CDR3 region has 12 residues. CDR3 sequence (DNA): TGTGCCAGCAGCTCGGAGAGTTCCGAGCAGTACTTC. Translated: CASSSESSEQYF.

This clonotype has a handful of counts. This chain joins TRBV29-1 and TRBJ1-1; D gene unclear. The length of the CDR3 is 13 residues. Germline values: CDR1 SQVTM, CDR2 ANQGSEA. Trimming took 6 bases from V and 0 from J, leaving 11 bases between them. CDR3 bases: TGCAGCGTCCTCACGCCCCTGAACACTGAAGCTTTCTTT. Its protein product is CSVLTPLNTEAFF.

This clonotype was seen a handful of times. The V and J genes are TRBV28 and TRBJ2-5; TRBD1 matches 9 bases. CDR1 is MDHEN and CDR2 is SYDVKM in the germline V gene. With V trimmed by 4 bases and J by 3 bases, 9 bases remained unmatched. The CDR3 length is 16 residues. The CDR3 sequence is CASSSTPRTGEETQYF. CDR3 nucleotides: TGTGCCAGCAGTTCCACTCCTAGGACAGGGGAAGAGACCCAGTACTTC.

The rearrangement uses TRBV5-4 and TRBJ2-3; D unresolved. The CDR3 has 16 residues. Germline values: CDR1 SGHNT, CDR2 YYREEE (reference sequence). The V and J ends lost 3 bases and 0 bases respectively, with 14 bases between them. The CDR3 sequence: CASSSPADQSTDTQYF. For the CDR3, the DNA is TGTGCCAGCAGCTCTCCGGCCGACCAAAGCACAGATACGCAGTATTTT.

The table lists this clonotype with a few counts. The rearrangement uses TRBV7-9 and TRBJ1-2; 8 nucleotides match TRBD1. The germline CDR1 and CDR2 sequences are SEHNR and FQNEAQ (reference sequence). With V trimmed by 2 bases and J by 1 base, 6 bases remained unmatched. The CDR3 contains 16 residues. CDR3 in DNA: TGTGCCAGCAGCTTACGTGGACAGGGCGGTAACTATGGCTACACCTTC. Translating gives CASSLRGQGGNYGYTF.

The chain has TRBV7-9 and TRBJ2-3; TRBD2 matches 16 bases. Germline CDR1 reads SEHNR; CDR2 reads FQNEAQ (reference sequence). V shed 7 bases, J shed 5 bases, and the junction held 12 bases outside the gene matches. This CDR3 is 18 amino acids long. The CDR3 sequence: CASIPGTSGGARRDTQYF. The CDR3 DNA follows: TGTGCCAGCATCCCTGGGACTAGCGGGGGGGCGAGACGAGATACGCAGTATTTT.

The chain is built from TRBV5-4 and TRBJ2-7; D tentatively reads TRBD1 or TRBD2 (5 bases each). Germline CDR1 is SGHNT and CDR2 is YYREEE (reference sequence). Trimming pared 4 bases from V and 2 bases from J, leaving 16 bases between. The length of the CDR3 is 15 residues. The DNA for the CDR3 is TGTGCCAGCAGCCCATCGGGGACGGTAGCCTACGAGCAGTACTTC. Translating it yields CASSPSGTVAYEQYF.

This clonotype has at least ten counts. The CDR3 region has the DNA TGTGCCAGCAGTTACTCGTCCACGGGAGACGGAGACTATGGCTACACCTTC. It codes for CASSYSSTGDGDYGYTF. The chain is built from TRBV6-6 and TRBJ1-2, with D hard to call. V dropped 0 bases and J dropped 3 bases, with 17 bases sitting between them. Per germline, CDR1 MNHNY and CDR2 SVGAGI (reference sequence). This CDR3 has 17 amino acids.

This clonotype was seen ten or more times. The chain is built from TRBV5-6 and TRBJ2-2; D remains ambiguous. This CDR3 region has 13 residues. Germline CDR1 reads SGHDT; CDR2 reads YYEEEE. The ends were cut back, 0 bases at V and 7 bases at J, with 7 bases in the middle. The CDR3 DNA sequence: TGTGCCAGCAGCTTGGGTGGCGTCGGGGAGCTGTTTTTT. Its translation is CASSLGGVGELFF.

This clonotype was observed many times. The chain combines TRBV7-2 with TRBJ2-2; D remains unclear. V lost 4 bases, J lost 13 bases, and 13 bases lay in between. CDR1 SGHTA and CDR2 FQGNSA come from the germline V gene. This CDR3 contains 12 residues. The CDR3 DNA reads TGTGCCAGCAGCTCTGCACCCGAGGTGCTGTTTTTT. Amino acid sequence: CASSSAPEVLFF.

This clonotype was seen repeatedly, ten times or more. The chain joins TRBV12-5 to TRBJ1-4; no clear D gene. Germline CDR1 and CDR2: LGHNT and FRNRAP. V was shortened by 7 bases and J by 3 bases, with 9 bases between the two germline ends. The CDR3 spans 13 residues. CDR3: CASDQVPNEKLFF. The CDR3 DNA is TGTGCTAGTGATCAGGTTCCTAATGAAAAACTGTTTTTT.

Many counts were recorded for this clonotype. The chain recombines TRBV7-2 with TRBJ2-6; TRBD1 matches at 8 bases. V gave up 3 bases and J gave up 0 bases; unmatched junction bases: 13. The CDR3 is made up of 20 amino acids. CDR1 and CDR2 from the germline V gene are SGHTA and FQGNSA. The CDR3 bases are TGTGCCAGCAGCTTCCAGACTCCGGGACAGGTTTTCTCTGGGGCCAACGTCCTGACTTTC. It codes for CASSFQTPGQVFSGANVLTF.

This clonotype has at least ten counts. The chain joins TRBV5-6 to TRBJ2-7; D is unresolved. The V and J ends lost 3 bases and 2 bases respectively, with 12 bases between them. CDR3 length equals 14 residues. Germline-derived CDR1 and CDR2 are SGHDT and YYEEEE. This CDR3 is CASSYSGYPYEQYF. In DNA form, the CDR3 reads TGTGCCAGCAGCTACTCCGGGTATCCCTACGAGCAGTACTTC.

This clonotype has just a few counts. The rearrangement links TRBV5-1 to TRBJ2-5; 9 bases agree with TRBD2. Germline V gene lookup returns CDR1 SGHRS and CDR2 YFSETQ. The junction had 8 bases not matched to a gene; V was cut back by 7 bases and J by 4 bases. The CDR3 is 14 amino acids. In nucleotides, the CDR3 is TGCGCCAGCTTCCTAGCGGGGAGGAGAGAGACCCAGTACTTC. This gives the protein CASFLAGRRETQYF.

This clonotype occurred a few times. The chain is built from TRBV11-2 and TRBJ2-5; D ambiguous. The length of the CDR3 is 14 residues. CDR1 and CDR2 (germline): SGHAT, FQNNGV. Trimming removed 4 bases from V and 1 base from J, with 10 bases in between. The chain's CDR3 is CASSYGRTQETQYF. CDR3 sequence (DNA): TGTGCCAGCAGCTATGGACGCACCCAAGAGACCCAGTACTTC.

This clonotype was seen many times. The chain combines TRBV11-2 with TRBJ2-1, with 8 positions matching TRBD1. J was trimmed by 8 bases and V by 2 bases; bases with no gene match: 5. Germline V gene lookup returns CDR1 SGHAT and CDR2 FQNNGV. This CDR3 is built from 14 residues. The chain's CDR3 is CASSLRQGAHEQFF. CDR3 nucleotide sequence: TGTGCCAGCAGCTTACGGCAGGGGGCCCATGAGCAGTTCTTC.

This clonotype was counted at least ten times. The chain combines TRBV2 with TRBJ2-4; 8 positions match TRBD1. The germline CDR1 and CDR2 sequences are SNHLY and FYNNEI. The CDR3 contains 16 residues. With V trimmed by 4 bases and J by 0 bases, 5 bases remained unmatched. Written as DNA, the CDR3 is TGTGCCAGCAGTGGGGACAGGATTCTAGCCAAAAACATTCAGTACTTC. This encodes CASSGDRILAKNIQYF.

The CDR3 region is CSVVTRIIRHF. DNA of the CDR3: TGCAGCGTTGTAACGCGGATTATCCGGCATTTT. The chain employs TRBV29-1 and TRBJ1-5; D not certain. This CDR3 has 11 residues. Germline CDR1 SQVTM, CDR2 ANQGSEA. The ends were cut back, 4 bases at V and 15 bases at J, with 16 bases in the middle.

This rearrangement joins TRBV4-3 to TRBJ2-6; the D is unclear. There are 20 residues in the CDR3. CDR1 is LGHNA and CDR2 is YSLEER in the germline V gene. V dropped 0 bases and J dropped 1 base, with 19 bases sitting between them. The CDR3 region is CASSQEPIGLSGSGANVLTF. The DNA for the CDR3 is TGCGCCAGCAGCCAAGAACCCATTGGGCTCTCTGGTTCTGGGGCCAACGTCCTGACTTTC.

The chain combines TRBV11-2 with TRBJ1-1; D gene uncertain. The CDR3 length is 14 residues. Trimming removed 1 base at V and 3 bases at J, with 9 bases between. Germline loops: CDR1 SGHAT, CDR2 FQNNGV. Here the CDR3 reads CASSLGYMDTEAFF. The CDR3 DNA is TGTGCCAGCAGCTTAGGGTACATGGACACTGAAGCTTTCTTT. The full variable domain, with the rest looked up from reference TRBV11-2 and TRBJ1-1, is EAGVAQSPRYKIIEKRQSVAFWCNPISGHATLYWYQQILGQGPKLLIQFQNNGVVDDSQLPKDRFSAERLKGVDSTLKIQPAKLEDSAVYLCASSLGYMDTEAFFGQGTRLTVV.

The J gene is TRBJ1-2, the V gene TRBV2; the D gene is possibly TRBD1 (5 bases). Looked up from germline, CDR1 is SNHLY and CDR2 is FYNNEI. The V gene lost 6 bases and the J gene lost 2 bases, with 19 bases spanning the gap. The CDR3 is 16 residues long. The CDR3 region is CASRSPGGKKNYGYTF. The CDR3 DNA sequence: TGTGCCAGCAGGAGCCCGGGGGGGAAGAAGAACTATGGCTACACCTTC. The variable domain in full, completed from reference TRBV2 and TRBJ1-2, reads EPEVTQTPSHQVTQMGQEVILRCVPISNHLYFYWYRQILGQKVEFLVSFYNNEISEKSEIFDDQFSVERPDGSNFTLKIRSTKLEDSAMYFCASRSPGGKKNYGYTFGSGTRLTVV.

This clonotype was counted ten times or more. The V gene is TRBV24-1, the J gene TRBJ2-1, with D hard to call. The CDR3 spans 17 residues. Per the germline V gene, CDR1 is KGHDR and CDR2 is SFDVKD. Trimming took off 1 base at V and 10 bases at J, with 22 bases between the two ends. The CDR3 here is CATSDFPTLERICEQFF. The CDR3 nucleotides read TGTGCCACCAGTGATTTCCCGACTTTGGAGAGGATCTGCGAGCAGTTCTTC.

This clonotype was seen only a few times. The V and J genes are TRBV7-2 and TRBJ2-7; 9 bases fit TRBD1. Trimming at V came to 1 base and at J to 6 bases, leaving 4 bases not matched to a gene. The length of the CDR3 is 14 residues. CDR1 is SGHTA, CDR2 FQGNSA, per germline. CDR3 residues: CASSLGTGVREQYF. The CDR3 bases are TGTGCCAGCAGCTTAGGGACAGGGGTTCGCGAGCAGTACTTC.